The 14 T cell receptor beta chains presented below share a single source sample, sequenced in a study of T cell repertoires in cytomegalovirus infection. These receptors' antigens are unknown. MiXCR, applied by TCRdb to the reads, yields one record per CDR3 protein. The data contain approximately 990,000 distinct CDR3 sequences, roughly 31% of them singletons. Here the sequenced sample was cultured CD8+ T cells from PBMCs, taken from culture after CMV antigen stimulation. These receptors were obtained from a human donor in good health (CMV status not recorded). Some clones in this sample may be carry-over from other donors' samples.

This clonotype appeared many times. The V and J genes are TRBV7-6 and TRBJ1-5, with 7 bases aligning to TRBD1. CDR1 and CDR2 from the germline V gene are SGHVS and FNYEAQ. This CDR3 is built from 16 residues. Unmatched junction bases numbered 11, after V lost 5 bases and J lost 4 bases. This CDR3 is CASSPGVTGNNQPQHF. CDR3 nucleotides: TGTGCCAGCAGCCCAGGGGTGACAGGGAATAATCAGCCCCAGCATTTT.

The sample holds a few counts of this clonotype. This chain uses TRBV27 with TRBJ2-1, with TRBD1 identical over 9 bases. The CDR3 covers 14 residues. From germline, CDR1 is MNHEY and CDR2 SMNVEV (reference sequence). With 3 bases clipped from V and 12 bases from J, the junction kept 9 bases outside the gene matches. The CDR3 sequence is CASSFGGQGNGQFF. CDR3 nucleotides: TGTGCCAGCAGTTTTGGGGGACAGGGTAACGGGCAGTTCTTC.

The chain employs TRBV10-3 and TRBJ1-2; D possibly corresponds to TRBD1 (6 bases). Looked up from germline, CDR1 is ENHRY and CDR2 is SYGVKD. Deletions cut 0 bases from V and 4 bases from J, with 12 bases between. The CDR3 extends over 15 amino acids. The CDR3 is CAISESWTAVYGYTF. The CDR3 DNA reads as TGTGCCATCAGTGAGTCATGGACAGCCGTCTATGGCTACACCTTC.

Here the CDR3 DNA reads TGTGCCAGCAGTCCCCCAGGATGGGGTAACGATCAGCCCCAGCATTTT. The encoded protein is CASSPPGWGNDQPQHF. The chain links TRBV28 to TRBJ1-5; D call uncertain. The germline CDR1 and CDR2 sequences are MDHEN and SYDVKM. The CDR3 length is 16 residues. The V and J ends lost 5 bases and 5 bases respectively, with 19 bases between them.

In nucleotides, the CDR3 is TGCGCCAGTAAGAACGGGACGCCCGGGGAGCTGTTTTTT. Translating gives CASKNGTPGELFF. This chain links TRBV4-1 with TRBJ2-2, with D tentatively TRBD1 or TRBD2 (5 bases each). This CDR3 is 13 amino acids long. Germline CDR1 and CDR2: MGHRA and YSYEKL. V dropped 9 bases and J dropped 6 bases, with 14 bases sitting between them.

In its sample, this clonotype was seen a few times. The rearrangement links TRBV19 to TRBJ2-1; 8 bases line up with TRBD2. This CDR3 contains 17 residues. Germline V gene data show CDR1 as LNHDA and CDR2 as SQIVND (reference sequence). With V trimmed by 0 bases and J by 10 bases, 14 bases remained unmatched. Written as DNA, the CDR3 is TGTGCCAGTAGTATAGAACATGGCGGGGGGCCCTTTCAAGAGCAGTTCTTC. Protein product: CASSIEHGGGPFQEQFF.

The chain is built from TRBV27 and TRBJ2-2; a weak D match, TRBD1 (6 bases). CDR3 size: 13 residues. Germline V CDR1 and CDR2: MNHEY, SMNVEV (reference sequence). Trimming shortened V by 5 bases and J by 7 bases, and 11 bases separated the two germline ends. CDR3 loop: CASSITGIGELFF. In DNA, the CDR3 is TGTGCCAGCAGTATCACAGGGATCGGGGAGCTGTTTTTT.

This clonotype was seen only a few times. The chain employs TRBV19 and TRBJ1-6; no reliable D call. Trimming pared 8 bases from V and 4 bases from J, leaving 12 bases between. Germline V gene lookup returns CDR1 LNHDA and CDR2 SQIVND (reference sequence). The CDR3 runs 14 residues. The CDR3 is CASGDGVYNSPLHF. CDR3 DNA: TGTGCCAGTGGAGACGGGGTTTATAATTCACCCCTCCACTTT.

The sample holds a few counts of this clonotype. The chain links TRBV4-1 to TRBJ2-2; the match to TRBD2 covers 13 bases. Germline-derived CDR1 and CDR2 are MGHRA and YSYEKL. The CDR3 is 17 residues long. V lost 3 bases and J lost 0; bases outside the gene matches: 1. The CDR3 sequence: CASSQGLAGTNTGELFF. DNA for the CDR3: TGCGCCAGCAGCCAGGGACTAGCGGGGACGAACACCGGGGAGCTGTTTTTT.

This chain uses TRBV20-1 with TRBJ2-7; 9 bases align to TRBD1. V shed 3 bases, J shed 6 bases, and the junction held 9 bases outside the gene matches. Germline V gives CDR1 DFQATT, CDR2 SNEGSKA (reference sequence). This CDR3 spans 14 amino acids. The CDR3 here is CSASGDRDWSEQYF. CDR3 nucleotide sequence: TGCAGTGCTAGTGGGGACAGGGATTGGTCCGAGCAGTACTTC.

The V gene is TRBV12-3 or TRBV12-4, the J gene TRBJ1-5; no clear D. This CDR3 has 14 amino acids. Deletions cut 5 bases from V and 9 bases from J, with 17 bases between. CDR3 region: CASSHDGGMRPQHF. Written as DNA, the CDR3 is TGTGCCAGCAGTCACGACGGTGGCATGAGGCCCCAGCATTTT.

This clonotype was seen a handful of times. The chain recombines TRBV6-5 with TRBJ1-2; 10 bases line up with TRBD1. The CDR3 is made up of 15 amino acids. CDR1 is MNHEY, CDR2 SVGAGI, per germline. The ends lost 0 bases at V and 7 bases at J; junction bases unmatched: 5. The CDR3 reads CASSYSTGGFFGYTF. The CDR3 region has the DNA TGTGCCAGCAGTTACTCGACAGGGGGCTTTTTTGGCTACACCTTC.

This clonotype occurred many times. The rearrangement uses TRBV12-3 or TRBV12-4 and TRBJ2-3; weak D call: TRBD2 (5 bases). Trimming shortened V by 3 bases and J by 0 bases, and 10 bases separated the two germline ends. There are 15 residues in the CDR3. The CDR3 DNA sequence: TGTGCCAGCAGTTTCCGGGGAACTAGCACAGATACGCAGTATTTT. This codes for CASSFRGTSTDTQYF.

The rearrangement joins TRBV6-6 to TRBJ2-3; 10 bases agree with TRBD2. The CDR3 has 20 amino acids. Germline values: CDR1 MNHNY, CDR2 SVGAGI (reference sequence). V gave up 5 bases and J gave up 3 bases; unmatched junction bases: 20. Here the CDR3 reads CASSRKRGGQYAGPTDTQYF. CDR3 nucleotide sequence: TGTGCCAGCAGTCGAAAGCGGGGGGGTCAATACGCGGGCCCAACAGATACGCAGTATTTT.